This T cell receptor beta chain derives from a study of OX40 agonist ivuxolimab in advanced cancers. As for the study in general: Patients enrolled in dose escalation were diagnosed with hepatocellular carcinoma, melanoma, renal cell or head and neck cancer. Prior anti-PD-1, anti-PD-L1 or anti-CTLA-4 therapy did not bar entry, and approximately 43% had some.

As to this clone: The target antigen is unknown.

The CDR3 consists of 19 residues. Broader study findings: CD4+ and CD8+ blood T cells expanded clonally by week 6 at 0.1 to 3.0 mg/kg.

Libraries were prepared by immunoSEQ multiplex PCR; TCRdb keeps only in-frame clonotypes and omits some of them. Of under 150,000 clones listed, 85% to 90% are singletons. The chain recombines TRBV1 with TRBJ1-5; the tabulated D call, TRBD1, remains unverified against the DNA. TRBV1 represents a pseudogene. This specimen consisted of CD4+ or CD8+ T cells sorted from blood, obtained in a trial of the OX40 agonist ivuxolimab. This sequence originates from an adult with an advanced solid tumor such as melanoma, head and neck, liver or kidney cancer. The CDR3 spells CTSSPGGSAGRYSNQPQHF. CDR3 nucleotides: TGCACCAGCAGCCCAGGGGGGTCCGCGGGAAGATATAGCAATCAGCCCCAGCATTTT.